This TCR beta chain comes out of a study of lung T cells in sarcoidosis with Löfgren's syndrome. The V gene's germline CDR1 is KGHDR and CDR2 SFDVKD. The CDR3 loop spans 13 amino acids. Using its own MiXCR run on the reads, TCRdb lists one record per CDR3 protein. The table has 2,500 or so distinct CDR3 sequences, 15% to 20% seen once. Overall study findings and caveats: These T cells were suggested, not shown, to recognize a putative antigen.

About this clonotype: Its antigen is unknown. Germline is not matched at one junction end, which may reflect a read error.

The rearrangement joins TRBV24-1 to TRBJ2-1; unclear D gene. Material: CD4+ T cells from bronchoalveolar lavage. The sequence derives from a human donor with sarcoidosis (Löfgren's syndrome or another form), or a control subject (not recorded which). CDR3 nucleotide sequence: TGTGCCACCGGTAGCCCGATTTACAATGAGCGGTTCTTC. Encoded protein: CATGSPIYNERFF.